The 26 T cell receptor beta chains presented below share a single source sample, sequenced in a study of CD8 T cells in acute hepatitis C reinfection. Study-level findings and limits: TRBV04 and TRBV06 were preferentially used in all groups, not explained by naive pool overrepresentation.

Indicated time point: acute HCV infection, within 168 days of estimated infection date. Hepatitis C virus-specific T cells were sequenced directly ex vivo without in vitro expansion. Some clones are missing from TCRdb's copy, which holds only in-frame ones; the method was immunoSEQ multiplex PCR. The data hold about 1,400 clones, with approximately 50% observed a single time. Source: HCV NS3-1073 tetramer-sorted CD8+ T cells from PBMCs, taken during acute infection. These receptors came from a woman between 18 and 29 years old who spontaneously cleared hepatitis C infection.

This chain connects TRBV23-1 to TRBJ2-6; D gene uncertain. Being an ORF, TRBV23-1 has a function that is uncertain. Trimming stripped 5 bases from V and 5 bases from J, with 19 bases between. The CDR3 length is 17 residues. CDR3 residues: CASSRTEQQSRANVLTF. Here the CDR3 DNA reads TGCGCCAGCAGTAGAACCGAGCAACAAAGTCGGGCCAACGTCCTGACTTTC.

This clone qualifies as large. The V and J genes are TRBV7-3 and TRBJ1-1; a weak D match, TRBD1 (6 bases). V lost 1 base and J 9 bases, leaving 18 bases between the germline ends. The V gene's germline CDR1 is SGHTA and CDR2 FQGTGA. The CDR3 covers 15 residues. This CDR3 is CASSLNTGQLYQAFF. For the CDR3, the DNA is TGTGCCAGCAGCTTAAATACCGGACAGCTCTACCAAGCTTTCTTT.

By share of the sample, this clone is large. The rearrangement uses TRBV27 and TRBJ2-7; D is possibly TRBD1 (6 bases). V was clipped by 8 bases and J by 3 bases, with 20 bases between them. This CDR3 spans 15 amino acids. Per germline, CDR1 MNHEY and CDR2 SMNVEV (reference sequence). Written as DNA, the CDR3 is TGTGCCAGCGCCCTTGTTCCGGGACAAGACTACGAGCAGTACTTC. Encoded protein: CASALVPGQDYEQYF.

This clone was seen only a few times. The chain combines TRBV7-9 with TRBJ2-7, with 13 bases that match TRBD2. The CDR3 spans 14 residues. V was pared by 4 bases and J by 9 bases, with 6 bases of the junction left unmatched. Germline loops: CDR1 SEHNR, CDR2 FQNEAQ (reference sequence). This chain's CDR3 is CASSSGLAGDRQYF. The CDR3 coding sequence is TGTGCCAGCAGCTCCGGACTAGCGGGAGATAGGCAGTACTTC.

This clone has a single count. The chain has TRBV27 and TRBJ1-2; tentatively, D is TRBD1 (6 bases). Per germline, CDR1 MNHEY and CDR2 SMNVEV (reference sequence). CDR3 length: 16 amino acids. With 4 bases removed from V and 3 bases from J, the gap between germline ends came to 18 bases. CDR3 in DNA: TGTGCCAGCAGTTACCTGTTGGGGGGCCTCGACTATGGCTACACCTTC. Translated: CASSYLLGGLDYGYTF.

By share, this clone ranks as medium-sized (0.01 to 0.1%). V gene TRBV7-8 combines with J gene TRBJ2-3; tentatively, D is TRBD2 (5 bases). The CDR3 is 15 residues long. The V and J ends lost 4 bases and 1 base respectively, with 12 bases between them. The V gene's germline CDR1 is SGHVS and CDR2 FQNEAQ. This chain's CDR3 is CASSSPKAGTDTQYF. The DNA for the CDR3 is TGTGCCAGCAGCTCACCGAAAGCGGGCACAGATACGCAGTATTTT.

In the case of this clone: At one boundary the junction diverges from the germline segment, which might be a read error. CDR3 in amino acids: CASSQEEGPLGLFF. CDR3 in DNA: TGTGCCAGCAGCCAAGAGGAAGGCCCCCTTGGGCTGTTTTTT. The V call is TRBV4-1, the J call TRBJ2-2; no firm D call. CDR1 is MGHRA and CDR2 is YSYEKL in the germline V gene. This CDR3 has 14 amino acids.

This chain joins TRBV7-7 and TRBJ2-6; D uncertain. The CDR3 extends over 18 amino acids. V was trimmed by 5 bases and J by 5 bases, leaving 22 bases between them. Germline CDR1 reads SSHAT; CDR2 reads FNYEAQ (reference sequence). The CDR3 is CASSLQRVPQSRANVLTF. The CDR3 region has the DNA TGTGCCAGCAGCCTGCAACGAGTGCCACAAAGTCGGGCCAACGTCCTGACTTTC.

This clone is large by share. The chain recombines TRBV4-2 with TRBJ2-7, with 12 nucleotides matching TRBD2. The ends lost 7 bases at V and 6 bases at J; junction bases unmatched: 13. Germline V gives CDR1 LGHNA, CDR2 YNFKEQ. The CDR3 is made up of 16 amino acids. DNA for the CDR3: TGTGCCAGCACCCCGGAGACTAGCGGGAGCGTGGGCGAGCAGTACTTC. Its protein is CASTPETSGSVGEQYF.

The CDR3 loop reads CAWSRDRGTFMNTEAFF. DNA for the CDR3: TGTGCCTGGAGTAGGGACAGGGGGACATTCATGAACACTGAAGCTTTCTTT. The rearrangement links TRBV30 to TRBJ1-1, with 11 bases matching TRBD1. The germline V gene has CDR1 GTSNPN and CDR2 SVGIG (reference sequence). V shed 2 bases and J 0 bases; nucleotides not matched to a gene: 8. The CDR3 consists of 17 residues.

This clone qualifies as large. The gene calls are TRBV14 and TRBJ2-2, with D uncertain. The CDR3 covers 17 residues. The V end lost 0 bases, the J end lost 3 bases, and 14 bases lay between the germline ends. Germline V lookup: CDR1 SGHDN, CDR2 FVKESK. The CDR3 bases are TGTGCCAGCAGCCAAGACCTAGGGCTATCCTACACCGGGGAGCTGTTTTTT. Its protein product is CASSQDLGLSYTGELFF.

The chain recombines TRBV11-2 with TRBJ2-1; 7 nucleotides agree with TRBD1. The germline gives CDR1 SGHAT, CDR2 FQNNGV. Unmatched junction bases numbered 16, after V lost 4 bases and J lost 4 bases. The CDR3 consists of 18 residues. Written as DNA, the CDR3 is TGTGCCAGCAGCTCCGCCCCCACAGGGGACCCGAGATACAATGAGCAGTTCTTC. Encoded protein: CASSSAPTGDPRYNEQFF.

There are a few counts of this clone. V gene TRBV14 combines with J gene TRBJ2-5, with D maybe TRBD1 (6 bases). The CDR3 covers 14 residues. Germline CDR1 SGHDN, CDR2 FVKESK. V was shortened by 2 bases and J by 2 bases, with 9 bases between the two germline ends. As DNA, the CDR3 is TGTGCCAGCAGCCAAACAGGGACACAAGAGACCCAGTACTTC. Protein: CASSQTGTQETQYF. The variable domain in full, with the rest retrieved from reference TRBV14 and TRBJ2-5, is EAGVTQFPSHSVIEKGQTVTLRCDPISGHDNLYWYRRVMGKEIKFLLHFVKESKQDESGMPNNRFLAERTGGTYSTLKVQPAELEDSGVYFCASSQTGTQETQYFGPGTRLLVL.

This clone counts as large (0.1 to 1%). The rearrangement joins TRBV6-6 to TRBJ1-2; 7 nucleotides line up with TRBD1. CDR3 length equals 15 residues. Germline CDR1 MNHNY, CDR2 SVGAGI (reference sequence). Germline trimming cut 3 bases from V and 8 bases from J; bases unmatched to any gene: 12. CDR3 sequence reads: CASSYTGETFPGYTF. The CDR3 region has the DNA TGTGCCAGCAGTTATACAGGGGAAACTTTCCCGGGCTACACCTTC.

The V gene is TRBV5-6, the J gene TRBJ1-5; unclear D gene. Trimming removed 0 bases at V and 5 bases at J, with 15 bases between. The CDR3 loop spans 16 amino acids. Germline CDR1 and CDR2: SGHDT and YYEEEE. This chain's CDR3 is CASSLASSEYYQPQHF. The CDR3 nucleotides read TGTGCCAGCAGCTTGGCCTCAAGTGAGTACTATCAGCCCCAGCATTTT.

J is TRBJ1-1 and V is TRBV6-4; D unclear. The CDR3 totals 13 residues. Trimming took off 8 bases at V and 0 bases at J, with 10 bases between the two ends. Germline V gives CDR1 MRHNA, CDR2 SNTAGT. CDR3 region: CASAVLMNTEAFF. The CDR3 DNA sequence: TGTGCCAGCGCGGTCCTCATGAACACTGAAGCTTTCTTT.

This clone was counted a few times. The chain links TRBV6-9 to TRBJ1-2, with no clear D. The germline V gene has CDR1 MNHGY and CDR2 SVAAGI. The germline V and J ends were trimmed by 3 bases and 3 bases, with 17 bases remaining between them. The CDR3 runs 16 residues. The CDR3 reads CASSYWVGSLDYGYTF. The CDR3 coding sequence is TGTGCCAGCAGTTACTGGGTGGGTTCCCTCGACTATGGCTACACCTTC.

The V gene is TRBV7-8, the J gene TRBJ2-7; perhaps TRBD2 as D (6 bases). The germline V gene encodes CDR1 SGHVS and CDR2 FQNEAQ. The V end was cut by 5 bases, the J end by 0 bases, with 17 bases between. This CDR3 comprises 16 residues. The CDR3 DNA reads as TGTGCCAGCAGCACAGAGGCGGGAACGAGCTCCTACGAGCAGTACTTC. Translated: CASSTEAGTSSYEQYF.

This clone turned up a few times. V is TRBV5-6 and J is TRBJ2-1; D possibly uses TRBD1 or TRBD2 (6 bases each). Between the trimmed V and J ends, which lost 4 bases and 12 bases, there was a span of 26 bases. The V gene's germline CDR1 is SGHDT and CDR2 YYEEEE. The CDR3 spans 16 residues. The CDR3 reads CASSPSRIGGSEGQFF. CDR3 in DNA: TGTGCCAGCAGCCCGTCAAGAATAGGGGGGTCGGAGGGGCAGTTCTTC.

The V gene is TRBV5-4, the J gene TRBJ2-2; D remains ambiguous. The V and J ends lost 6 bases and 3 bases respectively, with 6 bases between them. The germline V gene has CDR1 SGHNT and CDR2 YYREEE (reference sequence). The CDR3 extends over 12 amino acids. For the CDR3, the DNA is TGTGCCAGCACCCTATACACCGGGGAGCTGTTTTTT. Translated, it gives CASTLYTGELFF.

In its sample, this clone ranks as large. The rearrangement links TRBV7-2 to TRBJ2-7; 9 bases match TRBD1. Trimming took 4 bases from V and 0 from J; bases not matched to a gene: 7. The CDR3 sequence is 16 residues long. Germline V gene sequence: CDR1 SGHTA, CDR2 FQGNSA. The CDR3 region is CASSSSGTGYSYEQYF. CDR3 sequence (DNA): TGTGCCAGCAGCTCATCCGGGACAGGGTACTCCTACGAGCAGTACTTC. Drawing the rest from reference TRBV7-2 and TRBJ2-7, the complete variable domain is GAGVSQSPSNKVTEKGKDVELRCDPISGHTALYWYRQSLGQGLEFLIYFQGNSAPDKSGLPSDRFSAERTGGSVSTLTIQRTQQEDSAVYLCASSSSGTGYSYEQYFGPGTRLTVT.

The chain's CDR3 is CASSQVPGQGARSYEQYF. The CDR3 bases are TGTGCCAGCAGCCAAGTTCCGGGACAGGGGGCGCGGTCCTACGAGCAGTACTTC. J is TRBJ2-7 and V is TRBV14, with TRBD1 identical over 12 bases. From germline, CDR1 is SGHDN and CDR2 FVKESK. The CDR3 has 18 residues. V lost 1 base, J lost 1 base, and 8 bases stayed unmatched.

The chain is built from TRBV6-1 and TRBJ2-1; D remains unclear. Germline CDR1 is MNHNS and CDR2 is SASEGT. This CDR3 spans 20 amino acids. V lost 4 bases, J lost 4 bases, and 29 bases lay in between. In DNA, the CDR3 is TGTGCCAGCAGTGCGCCATTTGGCGACTCAAACCAGATGGCGTACAATGAGCAGTTCTTC. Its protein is CASSAPFGDSNQMAYNEQFF.

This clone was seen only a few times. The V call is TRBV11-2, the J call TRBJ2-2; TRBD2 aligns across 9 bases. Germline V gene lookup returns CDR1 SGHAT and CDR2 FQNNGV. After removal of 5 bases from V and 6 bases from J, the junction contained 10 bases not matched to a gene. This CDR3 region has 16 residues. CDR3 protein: CASSPRVAGESGELFF. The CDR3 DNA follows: TGTGCCAGCAGCCCGAGGGTAGCGGGAGAATCCGGGGAGCTGTTTTTT.

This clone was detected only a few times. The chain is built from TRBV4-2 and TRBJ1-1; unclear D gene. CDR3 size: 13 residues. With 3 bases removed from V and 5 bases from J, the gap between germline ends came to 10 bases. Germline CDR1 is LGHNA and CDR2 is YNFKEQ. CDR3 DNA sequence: TGTGCCAGCAGCCAGGAGGCAGGTACTGAAGCTTTCTTT. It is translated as CASSQEAGTEAFF.

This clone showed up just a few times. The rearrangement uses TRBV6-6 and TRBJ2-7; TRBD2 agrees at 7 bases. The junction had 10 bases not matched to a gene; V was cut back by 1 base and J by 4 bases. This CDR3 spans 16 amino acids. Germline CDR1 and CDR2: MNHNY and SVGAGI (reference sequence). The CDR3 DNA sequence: TGTGCCAGCAGTTACTTGATAGGCGGGAGCCCATACGAGCAGTACTTC. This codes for CASSYLIGGSPYEQYF.